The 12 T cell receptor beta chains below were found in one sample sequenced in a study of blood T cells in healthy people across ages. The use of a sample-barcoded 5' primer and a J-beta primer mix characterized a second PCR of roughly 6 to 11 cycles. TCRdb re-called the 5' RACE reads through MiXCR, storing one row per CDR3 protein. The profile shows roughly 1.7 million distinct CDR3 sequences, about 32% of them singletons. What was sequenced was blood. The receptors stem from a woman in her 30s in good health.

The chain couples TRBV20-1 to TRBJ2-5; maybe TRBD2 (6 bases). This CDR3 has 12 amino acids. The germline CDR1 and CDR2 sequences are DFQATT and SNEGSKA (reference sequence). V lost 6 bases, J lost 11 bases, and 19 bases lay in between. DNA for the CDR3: TGCAGTGCAACTTCACTAGCCAATGAGCAGTACTTC. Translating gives CSATSLANEQYF.

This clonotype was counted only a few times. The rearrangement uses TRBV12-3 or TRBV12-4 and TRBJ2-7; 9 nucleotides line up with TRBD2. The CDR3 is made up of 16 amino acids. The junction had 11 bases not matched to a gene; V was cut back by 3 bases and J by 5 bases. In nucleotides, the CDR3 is TGTGCCAGCAGTTTCGGGCCGGGACTAGCCGGCCACGAGCAGTACTTC. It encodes CASSFGPGLAGHEQYF.

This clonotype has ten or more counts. CDR3 in DNA: TGCGCCAGCAGCTTAGATCGGGAGCAGTACTTC. It yields the protein CASSLDREQYF. The rearrangement uses TRBV5-1 and TRBJ2-7; no definite D call. CDR3 size: 11 residues. The V end lost 2 bases, the J end lost 7 bases, and 7 bases lay between the germline ends. In germline, CDR1 is SGHRS, CDR2 YFSETQ.

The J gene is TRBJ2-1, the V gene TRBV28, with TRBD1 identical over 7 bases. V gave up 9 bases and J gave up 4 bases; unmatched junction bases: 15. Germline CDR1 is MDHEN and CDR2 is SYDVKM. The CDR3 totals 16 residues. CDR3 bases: TGTGCCAGTACCACAGGTGGGGGACAGAGATACAATGAGCAGTTCTTC. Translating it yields CASTTGGGQRYNEQFF.

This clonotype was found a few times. CDR3: CASSDHPPGSRSQETQYF. Written as DNA, the CDR3 is TGTGCCAGCAGCGACCACCCGCCAGGGTCCAGGTCCCAAGAGACCCAGTACTTC. The V gene is TRBV9, the J gene TRBJ2-5, with a weak D call TRBD1 (5 bases). V was pared by 3 bases and J by 1 base, with 22 bases between. Germline V gene data show CDR1 as SGDLS and CDR2 as YYNGEE. This CDR3 has 18 amino acids.

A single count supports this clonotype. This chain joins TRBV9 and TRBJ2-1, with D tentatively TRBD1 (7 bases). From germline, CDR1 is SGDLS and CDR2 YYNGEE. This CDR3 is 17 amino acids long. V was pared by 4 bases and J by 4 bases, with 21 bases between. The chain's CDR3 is CASSSRTGGVGYNEQFF. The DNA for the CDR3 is TGTGCCAGCAGCTCGCGGACAGGCGGGGTAGGGTACAATGAGCAGTTCTTC.

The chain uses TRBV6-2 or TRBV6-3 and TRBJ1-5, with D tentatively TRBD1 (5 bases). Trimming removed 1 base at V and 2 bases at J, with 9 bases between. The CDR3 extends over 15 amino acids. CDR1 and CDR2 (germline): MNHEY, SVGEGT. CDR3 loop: CASSYWGRGNQPQHF. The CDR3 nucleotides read TGTGCCAGCAGTTACTGGGGCAGGGGCAATCAGCCCCAGCATTTT.

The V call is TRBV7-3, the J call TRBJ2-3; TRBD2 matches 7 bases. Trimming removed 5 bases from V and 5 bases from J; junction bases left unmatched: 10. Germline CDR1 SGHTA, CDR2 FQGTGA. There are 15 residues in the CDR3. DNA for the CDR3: TGTGCCAGCAGCCGAGGGACTGGCGGGAGAGATACGCAGTATTTT. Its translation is CASSRGTGGRDTQYF.

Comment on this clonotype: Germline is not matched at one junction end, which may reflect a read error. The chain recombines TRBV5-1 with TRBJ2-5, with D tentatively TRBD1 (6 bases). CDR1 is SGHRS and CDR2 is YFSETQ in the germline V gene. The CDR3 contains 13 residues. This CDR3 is CASSLWTEEAQYF. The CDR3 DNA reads TGCGCCAGCAGCTTGTGGACAGAAGAGGCCCAGTACTTC.

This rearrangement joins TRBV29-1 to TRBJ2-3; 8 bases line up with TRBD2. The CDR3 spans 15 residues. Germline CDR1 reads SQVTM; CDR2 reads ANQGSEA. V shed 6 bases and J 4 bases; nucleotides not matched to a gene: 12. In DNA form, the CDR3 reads TGCAGCGTCCGAGGACGAGCGGGAGCGGCAGATACGCAGTATTTT. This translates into CSVRGRAGAADTQYF.

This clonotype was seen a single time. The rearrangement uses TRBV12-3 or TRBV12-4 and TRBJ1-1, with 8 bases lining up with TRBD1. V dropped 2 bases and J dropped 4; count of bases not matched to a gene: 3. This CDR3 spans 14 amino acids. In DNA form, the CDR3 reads TGTGCCAGCAGTTTAAGCAGGGGGCCCACTGAAGCTTTCTTT. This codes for CASSLSRGPTEAFF.

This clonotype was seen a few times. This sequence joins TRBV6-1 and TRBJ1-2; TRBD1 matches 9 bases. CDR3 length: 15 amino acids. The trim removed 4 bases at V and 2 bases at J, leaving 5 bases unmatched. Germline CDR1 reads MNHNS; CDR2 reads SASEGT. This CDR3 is CASSGSGQGNYGYTF. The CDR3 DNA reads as TGTGCCAGCAGTGGGTCGGGACAGGGCAACTATGGCTACACCTTC.